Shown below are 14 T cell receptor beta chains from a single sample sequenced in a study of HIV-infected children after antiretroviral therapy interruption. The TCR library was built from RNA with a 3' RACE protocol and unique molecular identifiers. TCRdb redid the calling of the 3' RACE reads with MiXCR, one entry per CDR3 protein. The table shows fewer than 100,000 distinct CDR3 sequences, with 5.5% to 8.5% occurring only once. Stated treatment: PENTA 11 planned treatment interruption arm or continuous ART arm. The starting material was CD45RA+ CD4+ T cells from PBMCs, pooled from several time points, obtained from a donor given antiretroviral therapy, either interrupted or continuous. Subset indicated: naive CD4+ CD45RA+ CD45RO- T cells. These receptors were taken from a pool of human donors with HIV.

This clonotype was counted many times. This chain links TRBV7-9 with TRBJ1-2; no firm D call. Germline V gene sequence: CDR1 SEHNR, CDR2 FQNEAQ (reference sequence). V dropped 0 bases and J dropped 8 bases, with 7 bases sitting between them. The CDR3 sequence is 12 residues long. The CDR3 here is CASSLAGSGYTF. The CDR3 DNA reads TGTGCCAGCAGCTTAGCAGGGTCCGGCTACACCTTC.

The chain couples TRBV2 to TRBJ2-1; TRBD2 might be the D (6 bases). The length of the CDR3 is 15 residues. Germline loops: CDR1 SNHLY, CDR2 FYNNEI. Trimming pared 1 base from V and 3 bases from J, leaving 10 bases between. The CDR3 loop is CASSEGFGGYNEQFF. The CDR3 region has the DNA TGTGCCAGCAGTGAAGGTTTCGGGGGCTACAATGAGCAGTTCTTC.

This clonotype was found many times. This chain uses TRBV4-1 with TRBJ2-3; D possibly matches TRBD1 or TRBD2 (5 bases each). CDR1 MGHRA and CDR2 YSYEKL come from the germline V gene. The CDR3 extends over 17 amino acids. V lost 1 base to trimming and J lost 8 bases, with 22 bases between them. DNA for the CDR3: TGCGCCAGCAGCCAAGCCTTCGGGCAGGGACCTTTCGGTACGCAGTATTTT. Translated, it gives CASSQAFGQGPFGTQYF.

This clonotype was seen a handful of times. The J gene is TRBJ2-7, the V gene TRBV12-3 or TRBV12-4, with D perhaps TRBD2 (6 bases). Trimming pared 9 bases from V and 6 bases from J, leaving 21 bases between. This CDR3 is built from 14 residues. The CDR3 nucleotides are TGTGCCAGTTCTTTTTCGCCGACTAGACCCGAGCAGTACTTC. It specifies CASSFSPTRPEQYF.

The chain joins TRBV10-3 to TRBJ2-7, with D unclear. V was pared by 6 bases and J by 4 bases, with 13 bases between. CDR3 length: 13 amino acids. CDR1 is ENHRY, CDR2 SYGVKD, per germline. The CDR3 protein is CAIRQESVYEQYF. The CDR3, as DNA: TGTGCCATCAGGCAAGAGTCTGTATACGAGCAGTACTTC.

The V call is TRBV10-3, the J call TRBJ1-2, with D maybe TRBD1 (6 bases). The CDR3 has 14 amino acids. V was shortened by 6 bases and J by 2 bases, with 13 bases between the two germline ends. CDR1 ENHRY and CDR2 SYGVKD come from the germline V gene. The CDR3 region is CAIRRDILNYGYTF. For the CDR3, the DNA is TGTGCCATCAGACGGGACATCTTGAACTATGGCTACACCTTC.

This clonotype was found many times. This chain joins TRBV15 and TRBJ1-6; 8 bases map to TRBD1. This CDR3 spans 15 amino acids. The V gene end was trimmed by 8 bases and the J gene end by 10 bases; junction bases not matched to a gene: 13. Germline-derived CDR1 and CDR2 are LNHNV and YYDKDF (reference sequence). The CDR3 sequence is CATQRSDRGKSPLHF. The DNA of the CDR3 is TGTGCCACCCAGCGCTCTGACAGGGGTAAATCACCCCTCCACTTT.

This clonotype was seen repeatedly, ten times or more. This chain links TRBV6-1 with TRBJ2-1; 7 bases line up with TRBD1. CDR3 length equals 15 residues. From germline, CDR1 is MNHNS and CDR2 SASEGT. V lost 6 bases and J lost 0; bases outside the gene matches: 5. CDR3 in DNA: TGTGCCAGCAGCCCGACAGGGAGCTCCTACAATGAGCAGTTCTTC. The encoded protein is CASSPTGSSYNEQFF.

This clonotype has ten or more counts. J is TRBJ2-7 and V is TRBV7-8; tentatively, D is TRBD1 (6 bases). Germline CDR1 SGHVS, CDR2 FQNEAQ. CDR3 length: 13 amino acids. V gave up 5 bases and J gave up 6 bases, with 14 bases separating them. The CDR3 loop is CASSTQGLGEQYF. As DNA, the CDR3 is TGTGCCAGCAGCACACAGGGTTTAGGCGAGCAGTACTTC.

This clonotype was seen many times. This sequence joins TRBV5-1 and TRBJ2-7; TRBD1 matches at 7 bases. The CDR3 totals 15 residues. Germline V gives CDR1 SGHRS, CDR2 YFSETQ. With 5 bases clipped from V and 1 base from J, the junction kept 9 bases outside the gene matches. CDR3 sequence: CASRLTRDSSYEQYF. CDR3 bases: TGCGCCAGCAGACTAACCCGGGACAGTTCCTACGAGCAGTACTTC.

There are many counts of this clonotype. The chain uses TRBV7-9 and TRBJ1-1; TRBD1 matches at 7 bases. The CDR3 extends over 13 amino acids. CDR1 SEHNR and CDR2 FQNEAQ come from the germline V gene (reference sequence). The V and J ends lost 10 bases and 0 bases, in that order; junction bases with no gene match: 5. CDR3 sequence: CATSGTVNTEAFF. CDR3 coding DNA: TGTGCCACTTCCGGGACAGTGAACACTGAAGCTTTCTTT. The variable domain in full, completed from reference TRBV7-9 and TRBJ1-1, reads DTGVSQNPRHKITKRGQNVTFRCDPISEHNRLYWYRQTLGQGPEFLTYFQNEAQLEKSRLLSDRFSAERPKGSFSTLEIQRTEQGDSAMYLCATSGTVNTEAFFGQGTRLTVV.

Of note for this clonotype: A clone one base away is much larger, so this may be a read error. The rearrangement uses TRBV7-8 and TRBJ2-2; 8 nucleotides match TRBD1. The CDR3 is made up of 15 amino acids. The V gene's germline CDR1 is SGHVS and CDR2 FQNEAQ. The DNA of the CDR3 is TGTACCAGCAGCTCCAGGGCAGGGGGCTCCGGGGAGCTGTTTTTT. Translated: CTSSSRAGGSGELFF.

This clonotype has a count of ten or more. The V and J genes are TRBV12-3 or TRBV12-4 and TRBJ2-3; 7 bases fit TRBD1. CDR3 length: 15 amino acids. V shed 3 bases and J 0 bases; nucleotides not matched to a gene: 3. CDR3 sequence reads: CASSFRGQSTDTQYF. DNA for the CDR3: TGTGCCAGCAGTTTTAGGGGGCAAAGCACAGATACGCAGTATTTT.

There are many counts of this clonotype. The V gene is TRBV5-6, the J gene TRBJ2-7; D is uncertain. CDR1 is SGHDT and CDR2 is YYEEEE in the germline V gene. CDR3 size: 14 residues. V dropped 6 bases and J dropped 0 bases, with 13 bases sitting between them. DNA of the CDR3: TGTGCCAGCACCTTTCGAAGGGTCTCCTACGAGCAGTACTTC. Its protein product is CASTFRRVSYEQYF.